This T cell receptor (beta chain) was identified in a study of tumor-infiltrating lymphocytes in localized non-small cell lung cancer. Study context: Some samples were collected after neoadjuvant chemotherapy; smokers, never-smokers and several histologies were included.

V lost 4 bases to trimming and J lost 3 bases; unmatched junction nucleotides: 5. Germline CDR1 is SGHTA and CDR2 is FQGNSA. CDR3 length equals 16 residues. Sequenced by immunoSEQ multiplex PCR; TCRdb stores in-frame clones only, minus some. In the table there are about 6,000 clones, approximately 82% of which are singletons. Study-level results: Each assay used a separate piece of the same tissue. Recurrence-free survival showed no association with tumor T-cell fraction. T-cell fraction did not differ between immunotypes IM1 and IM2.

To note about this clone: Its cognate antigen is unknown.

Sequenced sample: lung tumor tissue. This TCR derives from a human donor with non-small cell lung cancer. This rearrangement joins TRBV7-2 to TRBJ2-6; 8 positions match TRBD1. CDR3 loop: CASSSRQGLGANVLTF. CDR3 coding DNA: TGTGCCAGCAGCTCTCGACAGGGGCTTGGGGCCAACGTCCTGACTTTC.